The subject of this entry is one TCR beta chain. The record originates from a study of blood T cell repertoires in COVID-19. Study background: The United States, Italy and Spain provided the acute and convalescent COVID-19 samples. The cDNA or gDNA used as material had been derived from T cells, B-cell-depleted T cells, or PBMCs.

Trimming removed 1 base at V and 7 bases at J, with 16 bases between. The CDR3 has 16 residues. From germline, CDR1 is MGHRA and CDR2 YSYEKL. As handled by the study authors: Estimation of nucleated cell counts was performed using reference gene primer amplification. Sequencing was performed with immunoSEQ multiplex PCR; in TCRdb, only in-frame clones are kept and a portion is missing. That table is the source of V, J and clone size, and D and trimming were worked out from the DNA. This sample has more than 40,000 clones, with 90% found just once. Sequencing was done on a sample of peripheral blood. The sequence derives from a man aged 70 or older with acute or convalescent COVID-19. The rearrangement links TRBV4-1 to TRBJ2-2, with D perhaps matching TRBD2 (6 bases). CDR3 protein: CASSQGRWRVSGELFF. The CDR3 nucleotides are TGCGCCAGCAGCCAAGGGAGGTGGAGGGTGAGCGGGGAGCTGTTTTTT.